The 32 T cell receptor beta chains listed next were all sequenced from one sample in a study of T cell responses to AZD1222 COVID-19 vaccine. Method: immunoSEQ multiplex PCR; TCRdb's copy keeps in-frame clones and lacks some. The table for this sample gives about 140,000 clones. Sample: peripheral blood. The receptors were gathered from an adult in good health.

The rearrangement uses TRBV11-3 and TRBJ2-5, with unresolved D. The germline V gene has CDR1 SGHNT and CDR2 YENEEA. The germline V and J ends were trimmed by 4 bases and 0 bases, with 0 bases remaining between them. The CDR3 totals 11 residues. In nucleotides, the CDR3 is TGTGCCAGCAGCTACCAAGAGACCCAGTACTTC. Its translation: CASSYQETQYF.

The V and J genes are TRBV28 and TRBJ1-3; D gene uncertain. Trimming cost V 3 bases and J 7 bases, with 7 bases left between them. This CDR3 spans 12 amino acids. The germline V gene encodes CDR1 MDHEN and CDR2 SYDVKM. Written as DNA, the CDR3 is TGTGCCAGCAGTTTTTTAGCGAACACCATATATTTT. It is translated as CASSFLANTIYF. Combining the CDR3 with reference TRBV28 and TRBJ1-3 gives the whole variable domain DVKVTQSSRYLVKRTGEKVFLECVQDMDHENMFWYRQDPGLGLRLIYFSYDVKMKEKGDIPEGYSVSREKKERFSLILESASTNQTSMYLCASSFLANTIYFGEGSWLTVV.

V gene TRBV5-5 combines with J gene TRBJ2-5; the match to TRBD2 covers 7 bases. The CDR3 totals 16 residues. The junction had 13 bases not matched to a gene; V was cut back by 4 bases and J by 4 bases. The V gene's germline CDR1 is SGHKS and CDR2 YYEKEE (reference sequence). The CDR3 region is CASSSWLGPGGETQYF. The CDR3, as DNA: TGTGCCAGCAGCAGCTGGTTGGGGCCGGGGGGAGAGACCCAGTACTTC.

The rearrangement uses TRBV5-6 and TRBJ2-2; D is ambiguous. Germline V gene data show CDR1 as SGHDT and CDR2 as YYEEEE. Trimming removed 4 bases from V and 0 bases from J, with 10 bases in between. The CDR3 length is 15 residues. This CDR3 is CASSHLRPNTGELFF. The CDR3 bases are TGTGCCAGCAGCCACCTCAGGCCGAACACCGGGGAGCTGTTTTTT.

The gene calls are TRBV30 and TRBJ1-2; tentatively, D is TRBD1 (5 bases). In germline, CDR1 is GTSNPN, CDR2 SVGIG (reference sequence). The CDR3 contains 11 residues. Trimming stripped 8 bases from V and 8 bases from J, with 15 bases between. The CDR3 reads CAARQGEGYTF. Here the CDR3 DNA reads TGTGCCGCCCGGCAGGGCGAAGGCTACACCTTC.

The chain is built from TRBV11-3 and TRBJ2-7, with D hard to call. V was pared by 8 bases and J by 1 base, with 12 bases between. The germline V gene has CDR1 SGHNT and CDR2 YENEEA. CDR3 length: 13 amino acids. In DNA form, the CDR3 reads TGTGCCAGCTCCGGCTCTGTTTCCTACGAGCAGTACTTC. This sequence encodes CASSGSVSYEQYF.

The V and J genes are TRBV14 and TRBJ1-4; TRBD1 matches at 10 bases. V gave up 2 bases and J gave up 7 bases; unmatched junction bases: 4. Per the germline V gene, CDR1 is SGHDN and CDR2 is FVKESK. This CDR3 has 15 amino acids. The CDR3 region is CASSQSGQGIEKLFF. As DNA, the CDR3 is TGTGCCAGCAGCCAATCGGGACAGGGGATTGAAAAACTGTTTTTT.

The rearrangement joins TRBV7-9 to TRBJ2-5; D remains ambiguous. Looked up from germline, CDR1 is SEHNR and CDR2 is FQNEAQ (reference sequence). This CDR3 region has 12 residues. Trimming removed 8 bases at V and 5 bases at J, with 12 bases between. The CDR3 sequence is CASGWGGETQYF. The DNA for the CDR3 is TGTGCCAGCGGCTGGGGTGGGGAGACCCAGTACTTC.

The chain couples TRBV5-1 to TRBJ2-5; 11 nucleotides match TRBD2. CDR3 length: 17 residues. V lost 1 base, J lost 1 base, and 6 bases stayed unmatched. CDR1 SGHRS and CDR2 YFSETQ come from the germline V gene. Here the CDR3 reads CASSLTSGGPPQETQYF. The CDR3 DNA sequence: TGCGCCAGCAGCTTGACTAGCGGGGGCCCGCCCCAAGAGACCCAGTACTTC.

The V gene is TRBV6-6, the J gene TRBJ1-5; no definite D call. The CDR3 extends over 14 amino acids. Trimming stripped 5 bases from V and 5 bases from J, with 13 bases between. Germline V gene lookup returns CDR1 MNHNY and CDR2 SVGAGI (reference sequence). The CDR3 region is CASSLDPNYQPQHF. CDR3 nucleotide sequence: TGTGCCAGCAGTCTAGACCCGAACTATCAGCCCCAGCATTTT.

The gene calls are TRBV9 and TRBJ2-3, with 10 bases fitting TRBD2. Germline CDR1 reads SGDLS; CDR2 reads YYNGEE. The CDR3 is 17 residues long. J lost 2 bases, V lost 4 bases, and 10 bases had no gene match. CDR3 nucleotide sequence: TGTGCCAGCAGCTTTGGGATACTAGCGGGGTCCACAGATACGCAGTATTTT. It codes for CASSFGILAGSTDTQYF.

The rearrangement uses TRBV19 and TRBJ2-1; D possibly corresponds to TRBD2 (5 bases). Germline V gene sequence: CDR1 LNHDA, CDR2 SQIVND (reference sequence). The V end lost 3 bases, the J end lost 1 base, and 10 bases lay between the germline ends. The CDR3 is 15 residues long. The CDR3 here is CASSMRGISYNEQFF. CDR3 bases: TGTGCCAGTAGTATGCGAGGGATATCCTACAATGAGCAGTTCTTC.

The chain links TRBV7-8 to TRBJ1-2; 12 positions agree with TRBD1. Germline V gene lookup returns CDR1 SGHVS and CDR2 FQNEAQ. The CDR3 covers 18 residues. Trimming at V came to 5 bases and at J to 4 bases, leaving 14 bases not matched to a gene. DNA of the CDR3: TGTGCCAGCAGCCCCGAACCGGGACAGGGGGCGGAGGGCTATGGCTACACCTTC. Translated: CASSPEPGQGAEGYGYTF.

The gene calls are TRBV2 and TRBJ1-1; D gene uncertain. There are 13 residues in the CDR3. The germline V and J ends were trimmed by 8 bases and 2 bases, with 12 bases remaining between them. Germline CDR1 SNHLY, CDR2 FYNNEI. The CDR3 reads CASHLGRNTEAFF. The CDR3 nucleotides are TGTGCCAGCCACTTAGGGCGAAACACTGAAGCTTTCTTT.

About this clone itself: Other DNA sequences within the sample encode an identical CDR3. The V and J genes are TRBV7-9 and TRBJ1-1, with D uncertain. Germline values: CDR1 SEHNR, CDR2 FQNEAQ (reference sequence). V lost 1 base, J lost 0 bases, and 6 bases lay in between. The CDR3 runs to 14 residues. The CDR3 reads CASSLVSVNTEAFF. CDR3 DNA: TGTGCCAGCAGCTTAGTCAGTGTGAACACTGAAGCTTTCTTT. The full variable domain, with the rest looked up from reference TRBV7-9 and TRBJ1-1, is DTGVSQNPRHKITKRGQNVTFRCDPISEHNRLYWYRQTLGQGPEFLTYFQNEAQLEKSRLLSDRFSAERPKGSFSTLEIQRTEQGDSAMYLCASSLVSVNTEAFFGQGTRLTVV.

As DNA, the CDR3 is TGTGCCAGCAGCGGCGATGGGCATAAGGTGTTTTTT. Protein: CASSGDGHKVFF. The gene calls are TRBV9 and TRBJ2-2; D uncertain. This CDR3 comprises 12 residues. Germline V lookup: CDR1 SGDLS, CDR2 YYNGEE. The V gene lost 3 bases and the J gene lost 15 bases, with 15 bases spanning the gap.

This rearrangement joins TRBV23-1 to TRBJ2-2; a weak D match, TRBD1 (6 bases). TRBV23-1 is given ORF status, its function remaining uncertain. The V end lost 11 bases, the J end lost 3 bases, and 16 bases lay between the germline ends. The CDR3 sequence is 14 residues long. The CDR3 nucleotides read TGCGCCTCTTTGGGGGCCCGGGACACCGGGGAGCTGTTTTTT. This translates into CASLGARDTGELFF.

The chain has TRBV7-8 and TRBJ1-3; the D gene is possibly TRBD1 (6 bases). The germline V gene encodes CDR1 SGHVS and CDR2 FQNEAQ. The V gene lost 1 base and the J gene lost 1 base, with 14 bases spanning the gap. The CDR3 totals 17 residues. The CDR3 spells CASSLVGGSRSGNTIYF. The CDR3 DNA follows: TGTGCCAGCAGCTTAGTTGGGGGCAGCAGATCTGGAAACACCATATATTTT.

The V call is TRBV9, the J call TRBJ2-2, with TRBD2 as a possible D gene (5 bases). The V gene lost 2 bases and the J gene lost 0 bases, with 8 bases spanning the gap. This CDR3 region has 15 residues. CDR1 SGDLS and CDR2 YYNGEE come from the germline V gene. In DNA form, the CDR3 reads TGTGCCAGCAGCGTTTCGGGGTCGAACACCGGGGAGCTGTTTTTT. It codes for CASSVSGSNTGELFF.

V gene TRBV7-2 combines with J gene TRBJ2-5, with 10 bases fitting TRBD2. Germline loops: CDR1 SGHTA, CDR2 FQGNSA. Trimming cost V 4 bases and J 4 bases; bases outside gene matches: 12. The CDR3 totals 17 residues. CDR3 sequence reads: CASSSQRGGRESETQYF. As DNA, the CDR3 is TGTGCCAGCAGCTCCCAGCGGGGGGGCCGCGAATCAGAGACCCAGTACTTC. Looking up the rest from reference TRBV7-2 and TRBJ2-5 gives the full variable domain: GAGVSQSPSNKVTEKGKDVELRCDPISGHTALYWYRQSLGQGLEFLIYFQGNSAPDKSGLPSDRFSAERTGGSVSTLTIQRTQQEDSAVYLCASSSQRGGRESETQYFGPGTRLLVL.

V usage is TRBV30 and J usage is TRBJ1-2; possibly TRBD1 for D (6 bases). Germline assignment: CDR1 GTSNPN and CDR2 SVGIG (reference sequence). The CDR3 loop spans 16 amino acids. V lost 0 bases and J 6 bases, leaving 20 bases between the germline ends. The CDR3 nucleotides read TGTGCCTGGAGTGTAGATATATGGGGGGCCGAGGATGGCTACACCTTC. It specifies CAWSVDIWGAEDGYTF.

The gene calls are TRBV7-2 and TRBJ1-5; TRBD1 might be the D (5 bases). The germline V gene has CDR1 SGHTA and CDR2 FQGNSA. Trimming pared 0 bases from V and 7 bases from J, leaving 10 bases between. The CDR3 has 14 residues. CDR3 in DNA: TGTGCCAGCAGCTTAGCGGGACCGGGGCAGCCCCAGCATTTT. This encodes CASSLAGPGQPQHF.

The V call is TRBV6-5, the J call TRBJ2-1; unclear D gene. Trimming took 7 bases from V and 13 from J, leaving 23 bases between them. This CDR3 is built from 14 residues. Germline CDR1 MNHEY, CDR2 SVGAGI. The CDR3 sequence: CASKLLGYSTIQFF. DNA for the CDR3: TGTGCCAGCAAGTTATTGGGATACAGCACAATACAGTTCTTC.

This rearrangement joins TRBV11-2 to TRBJ1-1; D is ambiguous. This CDR3 comprises 14 residues. V lost 5 bases to trimming and J lost 4 bases, with 14 bases between them. Germline CDR1 and CDR2: SGHAT and FQNNGV. The CDR3 nucleotides read TGTGCCAGCAGCATTACATCACTGGGCACTGAAGCTTTCTTT. Its translation is CASSITSLGTEAFF.

In DNA form, the CDR3 reads TGCAGCGTTCCGCTAGCGGTGAACACCGGGGAGCTGTTTTTT. It codes for CSVPLAVNTGELFF. V gene TRBV29-1 combines with J gene TRBJ2-2; 7 nucleotides align to TRBD2. Germline V CDR1 and CDR2: SQVTM, ANQGSEA. This CDR3 region has 14 residues. J gave up 1 base and V 5 bases, and 4 bases lay outside the gene matches.

The J gene is TRBJ1-6, the V gene TRBV7-2; D unclear. The CDR3 consists of 15 residues. Trimming removed 5 bases from V and 8 bases from J, with 16 bases in between. Per the germline V gene, CDR1 is SGHTA and CDR2 is FQGNSA. CDR3 loop: CASSTTVLVDSPLHF. DNA of the CDR3: TGTGCCAGCAGCACCACAGTCCTGGTTGATTCACCCCTCCACTTT.

This chain joins TRBV27 and TRBJ2-7; D possibly corresponds to TRBD2 (6 bases). CDR1 is MNHEY and CDR2 is SMNVEV in the germline V gene (reference sequence). The CDR3 length is 14 residues. With 5 bases removed from V and 3 bases from J, the gap between germline ends came to 14 bases. The CDR3 DNA sequence: TGTGCCAGCAGTCCAGGGCGGGGAAGCTACGAGCAGTACTTC. Protein: CASSPGRGSYEQYF.

V is TRBV10-2 and J is TRBJ1-2, with 8 bases matching TRBD1. The CDR3 runs to 14 residues. Germline CDR1 is WSHSY and CDR2 is SAAADI. J was trimmed by 7 bases and V by 3 bases; bases with no gene match: 7. The CDR3 loop is CASSDPGGAFGYTF. CDR3 DNA: TGCGCCAGCAGTGATCCAGGGGGCGCGTTTGGCTACACCTTC.

This rearrangement joins TRBV11-2 to TRBJ2-1, with 9 positions matching TRBD1. After removal of 0 bases from V and 3 bases from J, the junction contained 0 bases not matched to a gene. The CDR3 is 15 residues long. Germline values: CDR1 SGHAT, CDR2 FQNNGV. The CDR3 protein is CASSLEGQGYNEQFF. CDR3 in DNA: TGTGCCAGCAGCTTAGAGGGACAGGGCTACAATGAGCAGTTCTTC.

This clone registers medium-sized (0.01 to 0.1%) by frequency. The chain combines TRBV2 with TRBJ1-4; D is undetermined. This CDR3 comprises 14 residues. Between the trimmed V and J ends, which lost 5 bases and 0 bases, there was a span of 7 bases. Germline V gives CDR1 SNHLY, CDR2 FYNNEI. CDR3 sequence reads: CASSTVATNEKLFF. CDR3 sequence (DNA): TGTGCCAGCAGTACAGTTGCAACTAATGAAAAACTGTTTTTT. Using reference TRBV2 and TRBJ1-4 for the parts outside the CDR3, the full variable domain is EPEVTQTPSHQVTQMGQEVILRCVPISNHLYFYWYRQILGQKVEFLVSFYNNEISEKSEIFDDQFSVERPDGSNFTLKIRSTKLEDSAMYFCASSTVATNEKLFFGSGTQLSVL.

The chain joins TRBV28 to TRBJ2-2; tentatively, D is TRBD1 (5 bases). The CDR3 consists of 14 residues. With 4 bases removed from V and 7 bases from J, the gap between germline ends came to 13 bases. CDR1 is MDHEN and CDR2 is SYDVKM in the germline V gene. CDR3 nucleotide sequence: TGTGCCAGCAGTTGGGGCAATCGTAACGGGGAGCTGTTTTTT. As protein: CASSWGNRNGELFF. Together with reference TRBV28 and TRBJ2-2, the CDR3 gives the full variable domain: DVKVTQSSRYLVKRTGEKVFLECVQDMDHENMFWYRQDPGLGLRLIYFSYDVKMKEKGDIPEGYSVSREKKERFSLILESASTNQTSMYLCASSWGNRNGELFFGEGSRLTVL.

The rearrangement joins TRBV30 to TRBJ1-3; D not certain. V was cut by 2 bases and J by 0 bases, with 8 bases left in between. Germline V gives CDR1 GTSNPN, CDR2 SVGIG (reference sequence). The CDR3 runs to 14 residues. The CDR3, as DNA: TGTGCCTGGAGTTGGAGTTCCTCTGGAAACACCATATATTTT. Encoded protein: CAWSWSSSGNTIYF.